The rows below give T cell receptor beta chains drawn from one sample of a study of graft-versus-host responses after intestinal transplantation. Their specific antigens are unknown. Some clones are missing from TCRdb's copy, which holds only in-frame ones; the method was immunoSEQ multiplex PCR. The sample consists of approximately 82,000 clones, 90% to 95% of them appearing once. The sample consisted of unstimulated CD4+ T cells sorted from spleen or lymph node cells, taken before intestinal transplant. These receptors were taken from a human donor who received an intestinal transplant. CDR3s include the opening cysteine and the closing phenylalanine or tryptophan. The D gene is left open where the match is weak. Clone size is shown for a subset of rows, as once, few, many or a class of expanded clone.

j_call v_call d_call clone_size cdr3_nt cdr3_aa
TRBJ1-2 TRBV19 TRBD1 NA TGTGCCAGTAGTCTCCGGGACAGCACTGATGGCTACACCTTC CASSLRDSTDGYTF
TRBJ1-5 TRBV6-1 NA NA TGTGCCAGCAGTGTCACCTATAGCAATCAGCCCCAGCATTTT CASSVTYSNQPQHF
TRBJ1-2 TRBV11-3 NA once TGTGCCAGCAGCTTAGGGGGGGATAACTATGGCTACACCTTC CASSLGGDNYGYTF
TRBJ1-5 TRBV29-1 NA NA TGCAGCGTTGATCTGGGGGCTAATCAGCCCCAGCATTTT CSVDLGANQPQHF
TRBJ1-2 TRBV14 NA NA TGTGCCAGCAGCCAAGAGCGGTTTAACTATGGCTACACCTTC CASSQERFNYGYTF
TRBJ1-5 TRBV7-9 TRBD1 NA TGTGCCAGCAGCCCTGGACAGGGAAGCAGCAATCAGCCCCAGCATTTT CASSPGQGSSNQPQHF
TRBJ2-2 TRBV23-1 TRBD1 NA TGCGCCCCGACTCCTCCGGGACAGGGGGGAAGGGAGCTGTTTTTT CAPTPPGQGGRELFF
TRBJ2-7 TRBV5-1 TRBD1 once TGCGCCAGCAGCTTTTGGACAGGAGGCTACGAGCAGTACTTC CASSFWTGGYEQYF
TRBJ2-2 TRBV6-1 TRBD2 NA TGTGCCAGCAGTGATCGGGGGGGGCAAGACACCGGGGAGCTGTTTTTT CASSDRGGQDTGELFF
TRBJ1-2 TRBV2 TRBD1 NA TGTGCCAGCAGTGCTGACAGGGGAAATGGTCTTTATGGCTACACCTTC CASSADRGNGLYGYTF
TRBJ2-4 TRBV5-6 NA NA TGTGCCAGCAGCCGTAATGGCCTAGCCAAAAACATTCAGTACTTC CASSRNGLAKNIQYF
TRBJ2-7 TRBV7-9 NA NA TGTGCCAGCAGCTTAGCGTTACAGGGAAGGAGCTCCTACGAGCAGTACTTC CASSLALQGRSSYEQYF
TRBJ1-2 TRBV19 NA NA TGTGCCAGTACCTCAACCGCCAGGGGCGGCTACACCTTC CASTSTARGGYTF
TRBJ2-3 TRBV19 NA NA TGTGCCAGTAGTAGGTCAGGGGTATTCACAGATACGCAGTATTTT CASSRSGVFTDTQYF
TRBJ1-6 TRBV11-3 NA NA TGTGCCAGCAGCCCGGGTCTCTATAATTCACCCCTCCACTTT CASSPGLYNSPLHF
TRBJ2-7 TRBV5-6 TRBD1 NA TGTGCCAGCGGTCGACAGGGAGCCTACGAGCAGTACTTC CASGRQGAYEQYF
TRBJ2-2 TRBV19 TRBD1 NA TGTGCCAGTAAGAGGGGGCTTACCGCAACCGGGGAGCTGTTTTTT CASKRGLTATGELFF
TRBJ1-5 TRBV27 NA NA TGTGCCAGCAGTTTCAGGGAACATCAGCCCCAGCATTTT CASSFREHQPQHF
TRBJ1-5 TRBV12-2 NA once TGTGCAAGTCGCTTAGGGACAGTGAGGGGCAATCAGCCCCAGCATTTT CASRLGTVRGNQPQHF
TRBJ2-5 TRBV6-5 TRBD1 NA TGTGCCAGCAGTCGACAGGGGTCGGTAGAGACCCAGTACTTC CASSRQGSVETQYF
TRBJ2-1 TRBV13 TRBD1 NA TGTGCCAGCAGCTTAACCCGGGACAGGGCGGACAATGAGCAGTTCTTC CASSLTRDRADNEQFF
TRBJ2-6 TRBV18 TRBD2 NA TGTGCCAGCTCACCTCTCCCGGGGGGGATCTCTGGGGCCAACGTCCTGACTTTC CASSPLPGGISGANVLTF
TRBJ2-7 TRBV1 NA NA TGCACCAGGAGGGGGGGGGCATGTACCCCCTCCTACGAGCAGTACTTC CTRRGGACTPSYEQYF
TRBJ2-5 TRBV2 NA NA TGTGCCAGCAGCAACCACAGGCTTCAAGAGACCCAGTACTTC CASSNHRLQETQYF
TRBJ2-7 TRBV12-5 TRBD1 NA TGTGCTAGTGGCCCCGGGACAGGGGTCGACGAGCAGTACTTC CASGPGTGVDEQYF
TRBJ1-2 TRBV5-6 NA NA TGTGCCAGCAGCTTCGGGGGATCGTATGGCTACACCTTC CASSFGGSYGYTF
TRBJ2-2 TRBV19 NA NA TGTGCCAGTAGTATAGACCGGAACACCGGGGAGCTGTTTTTT CASSIDRNTGELFF
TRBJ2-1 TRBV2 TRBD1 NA TGTGCCAGCAGTGAACTGCACAGGGGGTATACTGAGCAGTTCTTC CASSELHRGYTEQFF
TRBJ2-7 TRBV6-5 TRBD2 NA TGTGCCAGCAGTTCCCAGCGGGGGGGCAAGGGCGAGCAGTACTTC CASSSQRGGKGEQYF
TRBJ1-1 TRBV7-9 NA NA TGTGCCAGCAGCTCCCAGGGGTTTTTGAACACTGAAGCTTTCTTT CASSSQGFLNTEAFF
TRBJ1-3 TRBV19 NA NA TGTGCCAGTAGTATCAGTGGGACTCTCTTACTATCTTTTGGAAACACCATATATTTT CASSISGTLLLSFGNTIYF
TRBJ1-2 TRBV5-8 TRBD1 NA TGTGCCAGCAACAGGGGGGACAACTATGGCTACACCTTC CASNRGDNYGYTF
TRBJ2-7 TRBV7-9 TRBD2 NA TGTGCCAGCAGCTTAGGCAGCGGGACGGAAGCCTACGAGCAGTACTTC CASSLGSGTEAYEQYF
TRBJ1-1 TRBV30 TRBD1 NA TGTGCCTGGAAAGCACTCTCGGGGACAGGCACTGAAGCTTTCTTT CAWKALSGTGTEAFF
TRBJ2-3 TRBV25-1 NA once TGTGCCAGCAGTGATAGGGCGGGCCCCACAGATACGCAGTATTTT CASSDRAGPTDTQYF
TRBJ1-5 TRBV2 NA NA TGTGCCAGCAGTGTCTCCCGGGACAATCAGCCCCAGCATTTT CASSVSRDNQPQHF
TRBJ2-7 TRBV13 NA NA TGTGCCAGCAGCTTCGTCAGGGACATTACCTACGAGCAGTACTTC CASSFVRDITYEQYF
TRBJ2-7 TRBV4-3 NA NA TGCGCCAGCAGCCAGTCCAGGGTCTCTTACGAGCAGTACTTC CASSQSRVSYEQYF
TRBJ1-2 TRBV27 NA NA TGTGCCAGCAGCCCTGCGGGGCTAAACACTAACTATGGCTACACCTTC CASSPAGLNTNYGYTF
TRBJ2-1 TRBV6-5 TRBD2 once TGTGCCAGCACATTGGCGGGGGCCTACAATGAGCAGTTCTTC CASTLAGAYNEQFF